The present TCR beta chain was sequenced within a study of identical twins. Points from the study as a whole: Beta out-of-frame sequences showed weaker excess sharing between twins. For cord blood, abundant beta clonotypes had fewer insertions, unlike memory repertoires, which showed none. Zero-insertion analyses might be partly confounded by invariant T cells like MAIT and iNKT.

Concerning this clonotype itself: No antigen is known for it.

J gave up 2 bases and V 4 bases, and 9 bases lay outside the gene matches. This CDR3 spans 17 amino acids. A universal primer site arose from template switching, and cDNA bore unique molecular identifiers. One entry per CDR3 protein results from TCRdb running MiXCR on the 5' RACE reads. Counted here are some 600,000 distinct CDR3 sequences, under 8.5% occurring once; the ten biggest clones make up about 1.6%. The sample was also reused in another study, on yellow fever vaccine responses in identical twins.

This TCR was recovered from a woman between 18 and 29 years old in good health. Sequencing was done on a sample of PBMCs. V and J are TRBV12-3 or TRBV12-4 and TRBJ2-1; the match to TRBD2 covers 9 bases. CDR3: CASSSLWAGGPYNEQFF. The CDR3 DNA reads TGTGCCAGCAGTTCCCTTTGGGCGGGAGGGCCCTACAATGAGCAGTTCTTC.